These T cell receptor beta chains were read from a single sample in a study of regulatory T cells in long-lasting Graves disease. TCRdb re-called the multiplex PCR reads through MiXCR, storing one row per CDR3 protein. The table has under 400,000 distinct CDR3 sequences, over 15% seen once; the top ten hold around 27%. These data were likewise used in another study, on T cells in Graves' hyperthyroidism and ophthalmopathy.

The sample consisted of peripheral blood mononuclear cells (PBMCs), taken at new diagnosis, from a patient treated with antithyroid drugs. These receptors were obtained from a man in his forties with Graves disease. Each CDR3 is given with its conserved first and last residue. A D gene is named only where the DNA matches it firmly. A clone size is listed for some rows: how often the clone was seen (once, few, many), or a class if it is expanded.

v_call	j_call	d_call	clone_size	cdr3_aa	cdr3_nt
TRBV11-2	TRBJ2-3	TRBD2	many	CASSLSRGGTDTQYF	TGTGCCAGCAGCTTGTCGCGGGGGGGCACAGATACGCAGTATTTT
TRBV20-1	TRBJ1-1	TRBD1	many	CSARHRDRLIYSTEAFF	TGCAGTGCTAGACACCGGGACAGATTAATTTATAGCACTGAAGCTTTCTTT
TRBV20-1	TRBJ2-1	.	many	CSASIRGLIYEQFF	TGCAGTGCTAGTATTCGGGGCTTGATTTATGAGCAGTTCTTC
TRBV9	TRBJ1-1	TRBD1	.	CASSTQGITTEAFF	TGTGCCAGCAGCACACAGGGGATTACCACTGAAGCTTTCTTT
TRBV2	TRBJ1-2	.	many	CASSSQGAGYTF	TGTGCCAGCAGCTCTCAGGGAGCTGGCTACACCTTC
TRBV7-3	TRBJ1-1	.	many	CASSLYSRTEAFF	TGTGCCAGCAGCTTATACTCCCGGACAGAAGCTTTCTTT
TRBV2	TRBJ2-7	TRBD1	many	CASSLDRGSSYEQYF	TGTGCCAGCAGTCTTGACAGGGGAAGCTCCTACGAGCAGTACTTC
TRBV9	TRBJ1-3	TRBD1	few	CASSSHRGNGNTIYF	TGTGCCAGCAGCTCGCACAGGGGGAACGGAAACACCATATATTTT
TRBV5-4	TRBJ2-6	TRBD1	many	CASSRGQGAAGANVLTF	TGTGCCAGCAGCCGGGGACAGGGAGCTGCGGGGGCCAACGTCCTGACTTTC
TRBV2	TRBJ1-1	.	many	CASSEQGTYTEAFF	TGTGCCAGCAGTGAACAGGGGACGTACACTGAAGCTTTCTTT
TRBV20-1	TRBJ2-7	TRBD1	many	CSARTGGYEQYF	TGCAGTGCCAGGACAGGCGGCTACGAGCAGTACTTC
TRBV6-1	TRBJ1-4	.	few	CASSDYERANEKLFF	TGTGCCAGCAGTGACTACGAGAGGGCTAATGAAAAACTGTTTTTT
TRBV10-3	TRBJ1-6	TRBD1	many	CAIRDRGDSPLHF	TGTGCCATCCGGGACAGGGGTGATTCACCCCTCCACTTT
TRBV20-1	TRBJ2-5	TRBD1	.	CSARARTGTKETQYF	TGCAGTGCTAGGGCCCGGACAGGGACAAAAGAGACCCAGTACTTC
TRBV20-1	TRBJ2-7	TRBD1	few	CSARGWTGEIYEQYF	TGCAGTGCTAGAGGGTGGACAGGGGAGATCTACGAGCAGTACTTC
TRBV6-1	TRBJ2-2	.	.	CASSDGKPGELFF	TGTGCCAGCAGTGACGGTAAACCCGGGGAGCTGTTTTTT
TRBV12-3/TRBV12-4	TRBJ2-7	.	many	CASSSGSLGQYF	TGTGCCAGCAGCTCAGGATCCCTCGGGCAGTACTTC
TRBV6-1	TRBJ2-3	TRBD1	few	CASSPARTGSTDTQYF	TGTGCCAGCAGCCCCGCCCGGACAGGGAGCACAGATACGCAGTATTTT
TRBV15	TRBJ1-5	.	.	CATSTSINQPQHF	TGTGCCACCAGCACCTCGATCAATCAGCCCCAGCATTTT
TRBV19	TRBJ2-4	.	few	CASSKREGIQYF	TGTGCCAGTAGTAAGCGAGAGGGCATTCAGTACTTC
TRBV19	TRBJ1-5	TRBD1	many	CASRTSIRQGFGQPQHF	TGTGCCAGTAGGACTTCCATACGACAGGGGTTCGGGCAGCCCCAGCATTTT
TRBV11-2	TRBJ1-6	.	many	CASSLGDGFFSPLHF	TGTGCCAGCAGCTTAGGGGACGGCTTCTTTTCGCCCCTCCACTTT
TRBV5-6	TRBJ2-5	.	few	CASRGVGLYQETQYF	TGTGCCAGCAGGGGGGTAGGGCTCTACCAAGAGACCCAGTACTTC